The T cell receptor (beta chain) described here comes from a study of blood T cell repertoires in COVID-19. The overall study: The United States, Italy and Spain were the sources of the acute and convalescent COVID-19 samples. Sources were T cells, B-cell-depleted T cells, or PBMCs; the material itself was cDNA or gDNA.

The CDR3 length is 17 residues. Germline V gene lookup returns CDR1 LGHDT and CDR2 YNNKEL (reference sequence). The V gene lost 0 bases and the J gene lost 3 bases, with 18 bases spanning the gap. Original analysis: Scientists estimated how many nucleated cells there were by amplifying reference gene primers. TCRdb's copy holds only in-frame clones and misses some; the assay was immunoSEQ multiplex PCR. V, J and clone size derive from that table, while D and trimming were established from the DNA sequence. This sample has about 85,000 clones, with roughly 87% found just once. In this sample, this clone turned up a few times.

This chain connects TRBV3-1 (or the pseudogene TRBV3-2) to TRBJ2-7, with a weak D call TRBD1 (6 bases). The sequence was collected from a man aged 55 to 70 with acute or convalescent COVID-19. Sequencing was done on a sample of peripheral blood. CDR3: CASSQDARTGLNYEQYF. The CDR3 DNA is TGTGCCAGCAGCCAAGATGCCCGAACAGGGTTGAACTACGAGCAGTACTTC.